This passage covers 21 T cell receptor beta chains from one sample sequenced in a study of shared clonotypes between healthy human individuals. The naive CD8 fraction comprised CD45RO-negative cells positively selected for CCR7 and excluded terminally differentiated effector memory CD45RA+ cells. Measured with immunoSEQ multiplex PCR; TCRdb has only the in-frame clones, and not every one. The sample records about 2.1 million clones, 90% to 95% being singletons. The sequenced sample consisted of naive CD8+ T cells from PBMCs. Every receptor here comes from a man aged 18 to 29 in good health. Some clones in this sample may be carry-over from other donors' samples.

J is TRBJ2-1 and V is TRBV6-1; 8 bases are shared with TRBD2. The CDR3 contains 15 residues. V was pared by 0 bases and J by 15 bases, with 13 bases of the junction left unmatched. The germline gives CDR1 MNHNS, CDR2 SASEGT. The CDR3 DNA is TGTGCCAGCAGTGAAGCACTAGCGGTCCACCATGATGGGTTCTTC. Amino acids: CASSEALAVHHDGFF.

A word on this clone: In the same sample, other DNA sequences code for this CDR3. The J gene is TRBJ2-7, the V gene TRBV7-9; 11 positions agree with TRBD2. The CDR3 is made up of 15 amino acids. V trimming: 5 bases; J trimming: 2 bases; junction bases outside the gene matches: 5. Germline CDR1 reads SEHNR; CDR2 reads FQNEAQ (reference sequence). CDR3 DNA: TGTGCCAGCAGCCCCGGGACTAGCGGAACCTACGAGCAGTACTTC. This translates into CASSPGTSGTYEQYF.

The rearrangement uses TRBV27 and TRBJ2-7; a weak D match, TRBD1 (6 bases). The V gene lost 5 bases and the J gene lost 3 bases, with 23 bases spanning the gap. This CDR3 is 17 amino acids long. Germline V CDR1 and CDR2: MNHEY, SMNVEV (reference sequence). Here the CDR3 DNA reads TGTGCCAGCAGTCCGATTTATCCGACCACAGGGAGCTACGAGCAGTACTTC. It codes for CASSPIYPTTGSYEQYF.

The J gene is TRBJ2-1, the V gene TRBV7-2, with D possibly being TRBD2 (7 bases). Germline loops: CDR1 SGHTA, CDR2 FQGNSA. Between the trimmed V and J ends, which lost 0 bases and 8 bases, there was a span of 14 bases. The CDR3 runs to 15 residues. CDR3 sequence: CASSLALGGGDEQFF. The CDR3 nucleotides are TGTGCCAGCAGCTTAGCGCTAGGGGGAGGGGATGAGCAGTTCTTC.

This rearrangement joins TRBV19 to TRBJ2-5; D is possibly TRBD2 (5 bases). V was shortened by 3 bases and J by 5 bases, with 10 bases between the two germline ends. CDR3 length: 13 amino acids. In germline, CDR1 is LNHDA, CDR2 SQIVND (reference sequence). CDR3 nucleotide sequence: TGTGCCAGTAGTATTGCGGGTTGGGAGACCCAGTACTTC. This encodes CASSIAGWETQYF.

This clone showed up just once. At the DNA level, this CDR3 is encoded by other sequences in the same sample as well. The J gene is TRBJ2-3, the V gene TRBV5-6; D could derive from TRBD1 or TRBD2 (5 bases each). Germline CDR1 reads SGHDT; CDR2 reads YYEEEE. The CDR3 totals 14 residues. V lost 0 bases, J lost 2 bases, and 7 bases lay in between. In DNA form, the CDR3 reads TGTGCCAGCAGCTTGGGGGGGTCCACAGATACGCAGTATTTT. It translates to CASSLGGSTDTQYF. Combining the CDR3 with reference TRBV5-6 and TRBJ2-3 gives the whole variable domain DAGVTQSPTHLIKTRGQQVTLRCSPKSGHDTVSWYQQALGQGPQFIFQYYEEEERQRGNFPDRFSGHQFPNYSSELNVNALLLGDSALYLCASSLGGSTDTQYFGPGTRLTVL.

The J gene is TRBJ2-7, the V gene TRBV7-9; D perhaps matches TRBD1 (5 bases). V lost 7 bases to trimming and J lost 2 bases, with 12 bases between them. Germline CDR1 SEHNR, CDR2 FQNEAQ (reference sequence). CDR3 length equals 13 residues. In DNA form, the CDR3 reads TGTGCCAGCACCTCAGGGTCAGCCTACGAGCAGTACTTC. Its translation is CASTSGSAYEQYF. The whole variable domain, remainder taken from reference TRBV7-9 and TRBJ2-7, is DTGVSQNPRHKITKRGQNVTFRCDPISEHNRLYWYRQTLGQGPEFLTYFQNEAQLEKSRLLSDRFSAERPKGSFSTLEIQRTEQGDSAMYLCASTSGSAYEQYFGPGTRLTVT.

The rearrangement joins TRBV18 to TRBJ2-4; D is unclear. Trimming took 4 bases from V and 3 from J, leaving 19 bases between them. Germline loops: CDR1 KGHSH, CDR2 LQKENI. CDR3 size: 17 residues. In DNA form, the CDR3 reads TGTGCCAGCTCACGTTCCGACGTTGGGTTCGGCAAAAACATTCAGTACTTC. It translates to CASSRSDVGFGKNIQYF.

This chain links TRBV15 with TRBJ2-3, with D unclear. Germline CDR1 reads LNHNV; CDR2 reads YYDKDF (reference sequence). With 3 bases removed from V and 1 base from J, the gap between germline ends came to 11 bases. The CDR3 contains 15 residues. The CDR3 here is CATSSLAQGTDTQYF. In DNA form, the CDR3 reads TGTGCCACCAGCAGCCTGGCCCAGGGCACAGATACGCAGTATTTT.

V usage is TRBV7-9 and J usage is TRBJ2-2, with D uncertain. V shed 11 bases and J shed 6 bases, with 7 bases lying between them. CDR1 is SEHNR and CDR2 is FQNEAQ in the germline V gene (reference sequence). This CDR3 is built from 10 residues. CDR3 bases: TGTGCCGCCACCGCCGGGGAGCTGTTTTTT. This gives the protein CAATAGELFF.

V and J are TRBV4-3 and TRBJ1-2; tentatively, D is TRBD1 (5 bases). V was cut by 4 bases and J by 4 bases, with 10 bases left in between. The CDR3 runs to 13 residues. From germline, CDR1 is LGHNA and CDR2 YSLEER. CDR3 in DNA: TGCGCCAGCAGCCCCCGGGGGGGCTATGGCTACACCTTC. Translating gives CASSPRGGYGYTF.

This chain links TRBV5-5 with TRBJ2-7; 11 bases line up with TRBD1. With 2 bases clipped from V and 3 bases from J, the junction kept 4 bases outside the gene matches. The CDR3 is 15 amino acids. CDR1 is SGHKS and CDR2 is YYEKEE in the germline V gene (reference sequence). CDR3 bases: TGTGCCAGCAGCTTCGGGACAGGGGGTCTCTACGAGCAGTACTTC. It is translated as CASSFGTGGLYEQYF.

This chain links TRBV19 with TRBJ2-1; D may be TRBD1 or TRBD2 (5 bases each). There are 16 residues in the CDR3. Germline loops: CDR1 LNHDA, CDR2 SQIVND (reference sequence). V gave up 3 bases and J gave up 0 bases, with 12 bases separating them. The CDR3 DNA follows: TGTGCCAGTAGTATTCAGTGGGGGAGCTCCTACAATGAGCAGTTCTTC. Amino acid sequence: CASSIQWGSSYNEQFF.

The chain is built from TRBV27 and TRBJ2-7; the D call may be TRBD1 or TRBD2 (5 bases each). Trimming shortened V by 1 base and J by 5 bases, and 9 bases separated the two germline ends. This CDR3 spans 13 amino acids. Germline-derived CDR1 and CDR2 are MNHEY and SMNVEV (reference sequence). This CDR3 reads CASSLLGVHEQYF. In nucleotides, the CDR3 is TGTGCCAGCAGTTTATTGGGGGTCCACGAGCAGTACTTC.

The rearrangement uses TRBV7-3 and TRBJ1-5; unclear D gene. Germline V CDR1 and CDR2: SGHTA, FQGTGA. The germline V and J ends were trimmed by 3 bases and 3 bases, with 15 bases remaining between them. The CDR3 is 16 amino acids. CDR3 region: CASSLMRERDNQPQHF. CDR3 coding DNA: TGTGCCAGCAGCTTGATGAGGGAGAGGGACAATCAGCCCCAGCATTTT.

The V and J genes are TRBV7-6 and TRBJ1-3, with D unclear. V shed 1 base and J shed 0 bases, with 10 bases lying between them. Germline lookup yields CDR1 SGHVS and CDR2 FNYEAQ. The CDR3 is 16 residues long. In DNA, the CDR3 is TGTGCCAGCAGCTTAGGGTTTGGACTCTCTGGAAACACCATATATTTT. Its protein product is CASSLGFGLSGNTIYF.

The J gene is TRBJ1-5, the V gene TRBV19; D is perhaps TRBD1 (5 bases). This CDR3 comprises 14 residues. V lost 7 bases and J 4 bases, leaving 14 bases between the germline ends. Looked up from germline, CDR1 is LNHDA and CDR2 is SQIVND (reference sequence). The CDR3 is CASTIGVVNQPQHF. The CDR3 region has the DNA TGTGCCAGTACGATAGGGGTAGTGAATCAGCCCCAGCATTTT.

The chain combines TRBV6-5 with TRBJ2-7, with 8 bases that match TRBD2. Per the germline V gene, CDR1 is MNHEY and CDR2 is SVGAGI. Trimming cost V 8 bases and J 3 bases; bases outside gene matches: 9. The CDR3 has 14 amino acids. As DNA, the CDR3 is TGTGCCAGCTCACCCCGGGGGGGGTACTACGAGCAGTACTTC. Translated: CASSPRGGYYEQYF.

V and J are TRBV14 and TRBJ1-2; D not resolved. Germline-derived CDR1 and CDR2 are SGHDN and FVKESK. The CDR3 totals 16 residues. With 4 bases removed from V and 5 bases from J, the gap between germline ends came to 20 bases. The CDR3 region is CASSPTNGLGAYGYTF. The CDR3 coding sequence is TGTGCCAGCAGCCCTACAAACGGCCTGGGAGCTTATGGCTACACCTTC.

The chain carries TRBV7-2 and TRBJ2-1; 10 bases are shared with TRBD2. With 5 bases clipped from V and 8 bases from J, the junction kept 12 bases outside the gene matches. Germline V lookup: CDR1 SGHTA, CDR2 FQGNSA. The CDR3 has 16 residues. The CDR3 DNA sequence: TGTGCCAGCAGCCCAATGGGCAGCGGGAGGGGCCATGAGCAGTTCTTC. Translated, it gives CASSPMGSGRGHEQFF. Supplemented by reference TRBV7-2 and TRBJ2-1, the full variable domain reads GAGVSQSPSNKVTEKGKDVELRCDPISGHTALYWYRQSLGQGLEFLIYFQGNSAPDKSGLPSDRFSAERTGGSVSTLTIQRTQQEDSAVYLCASSPMGSGRGHEQFFGPGTRLTVL.

This chain connects TRBV9 to TRBJ1-2; D gene uncertain. This CDR3 has 14 amino acids. V was shortened by 6 bases and J by 2 bases, with 14 bases between the two germline ends. Per the germline V gene, CDR1 is SGDLS and CDR2 is YYNGEE. The CDR3 spells CASTRSGNNYGYTF. The CDR3 coding sequence is TGTGCCAGCACCCGTTCGGGGAACAACTATGGCTACACCTTC.